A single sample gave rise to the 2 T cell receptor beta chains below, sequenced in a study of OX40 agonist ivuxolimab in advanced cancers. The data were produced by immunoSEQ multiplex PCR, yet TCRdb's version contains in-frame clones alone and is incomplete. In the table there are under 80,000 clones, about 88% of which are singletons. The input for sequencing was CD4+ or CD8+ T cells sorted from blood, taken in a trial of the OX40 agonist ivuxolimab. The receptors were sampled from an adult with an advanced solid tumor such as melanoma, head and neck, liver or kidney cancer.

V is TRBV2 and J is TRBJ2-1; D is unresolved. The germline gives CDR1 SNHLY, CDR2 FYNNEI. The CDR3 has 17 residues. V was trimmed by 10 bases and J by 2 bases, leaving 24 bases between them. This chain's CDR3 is CATPSTDAALPYNEQFF. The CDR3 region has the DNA TGTGCCACTCCCTCTACGGACGCCGCTTTGCCCTACAATGAGCAGTTCTTC.

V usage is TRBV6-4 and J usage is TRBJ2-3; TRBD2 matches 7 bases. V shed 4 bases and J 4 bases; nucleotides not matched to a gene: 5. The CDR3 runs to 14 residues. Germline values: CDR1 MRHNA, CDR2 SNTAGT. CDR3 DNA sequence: TGTGCCAGCAGTGTGAGCGGGACGGCAGATACGCAGTATTTT. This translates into CASSVSGTADTQYF.